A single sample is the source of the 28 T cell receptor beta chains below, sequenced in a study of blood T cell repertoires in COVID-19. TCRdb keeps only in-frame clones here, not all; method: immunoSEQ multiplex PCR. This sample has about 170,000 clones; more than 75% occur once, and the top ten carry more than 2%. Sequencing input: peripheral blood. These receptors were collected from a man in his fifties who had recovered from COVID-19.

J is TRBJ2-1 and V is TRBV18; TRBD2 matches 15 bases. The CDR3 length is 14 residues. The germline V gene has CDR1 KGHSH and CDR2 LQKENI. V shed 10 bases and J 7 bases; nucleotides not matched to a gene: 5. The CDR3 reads CATGLAGGPNEQFF. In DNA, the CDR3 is TGTGCCACCGGACTAGCGGGGGGGCCAAATGAGCAGTTCTTC.

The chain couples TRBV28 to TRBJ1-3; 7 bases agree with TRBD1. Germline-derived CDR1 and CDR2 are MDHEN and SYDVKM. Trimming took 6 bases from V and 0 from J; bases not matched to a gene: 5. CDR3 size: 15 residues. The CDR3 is CASRKQGYSGNTIYF. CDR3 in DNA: TGTGCCAGCAGGAAACAGGGGTACTCTGGAAACACCATATATTTT.

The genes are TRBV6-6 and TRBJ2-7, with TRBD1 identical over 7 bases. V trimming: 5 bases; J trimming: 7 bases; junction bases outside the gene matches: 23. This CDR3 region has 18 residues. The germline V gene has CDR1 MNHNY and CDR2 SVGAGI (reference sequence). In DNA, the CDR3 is TGTGCCAGCAGTCCTCGAGCTCTATGGGACAGACTCTTCCAAGAGCAGTACTTC. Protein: CASSPRALWDRLFQEQYF.

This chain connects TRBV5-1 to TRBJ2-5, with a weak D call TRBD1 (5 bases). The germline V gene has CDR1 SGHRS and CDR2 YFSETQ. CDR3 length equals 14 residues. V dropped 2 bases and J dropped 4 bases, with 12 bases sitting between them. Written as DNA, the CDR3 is TGCGCCAGCAGCTTCCAGGGATCGGGAGAGACCCAGTACTTC. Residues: CASSFQGSGETQYF.

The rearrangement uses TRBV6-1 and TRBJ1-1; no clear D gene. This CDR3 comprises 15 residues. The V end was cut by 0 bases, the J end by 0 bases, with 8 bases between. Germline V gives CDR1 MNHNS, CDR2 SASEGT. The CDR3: CASSEAVRMNTEAFF. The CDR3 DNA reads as TGTGCCAGCAGTGAAGCGGTCAGGATGAACACTGAAGCTTTCTTT.

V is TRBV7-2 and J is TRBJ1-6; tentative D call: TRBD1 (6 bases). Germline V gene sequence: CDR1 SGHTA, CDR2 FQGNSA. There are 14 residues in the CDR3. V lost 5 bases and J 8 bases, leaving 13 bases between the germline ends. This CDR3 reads CASSGRDTDSPLHF. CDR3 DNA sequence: TGTGCCAGCAGCGGACGGGACACTGATTCACCCCTCCACTTT.

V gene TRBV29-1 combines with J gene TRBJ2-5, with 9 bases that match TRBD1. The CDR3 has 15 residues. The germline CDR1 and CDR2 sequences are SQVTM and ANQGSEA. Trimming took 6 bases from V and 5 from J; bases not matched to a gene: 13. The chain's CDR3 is CSVGYGTGIGETQYF. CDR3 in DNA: TGCAGCGTAGGATACGGGACAGGGATTGGGGAGACCCAGTACTTC.

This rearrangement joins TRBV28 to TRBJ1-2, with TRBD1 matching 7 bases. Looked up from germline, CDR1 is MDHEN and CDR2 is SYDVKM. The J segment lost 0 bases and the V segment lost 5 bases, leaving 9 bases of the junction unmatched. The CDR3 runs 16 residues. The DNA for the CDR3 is TGTGCCAGCAGTGGACAACAGGGGTCAACTAACTATGGCTACACCTTC. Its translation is CASSGQQGSTNYGYTF.

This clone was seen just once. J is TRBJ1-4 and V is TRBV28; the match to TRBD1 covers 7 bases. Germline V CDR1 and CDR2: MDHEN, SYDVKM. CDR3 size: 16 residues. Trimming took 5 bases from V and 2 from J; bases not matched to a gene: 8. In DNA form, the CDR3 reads TGTGCCAGCAGTGACACAGGGGTTTTGACTAATGAAAAACTGTTTTTT. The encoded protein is CASSDTGVLTNEKLFF.

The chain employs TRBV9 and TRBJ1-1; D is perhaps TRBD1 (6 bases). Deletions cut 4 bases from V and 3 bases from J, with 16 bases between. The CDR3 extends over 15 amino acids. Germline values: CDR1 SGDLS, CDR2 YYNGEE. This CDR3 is CASSPPPPGDTEAFF. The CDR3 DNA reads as TGTGCCAGCAGCCCTCCCCCCCCAGGGGACACTGAAGCTTTCTTT. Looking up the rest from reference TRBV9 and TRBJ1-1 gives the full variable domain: DSGVTQTPKHLITATGQRVTLRCSPRSGDLSVYWYQQSLDQGLQFLIQYYNGEERAKGNILERFSAQQFPDLHSELNLSSLELGDSALYFCASSPPPPGDTEAFFGQGTRLTVV.

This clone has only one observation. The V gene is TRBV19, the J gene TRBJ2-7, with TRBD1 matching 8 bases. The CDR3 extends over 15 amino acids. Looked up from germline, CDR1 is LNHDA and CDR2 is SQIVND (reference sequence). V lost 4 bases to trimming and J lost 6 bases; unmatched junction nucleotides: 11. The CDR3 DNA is TGTGCCAGTAGTAACCGCCCGACAGGGGTTGGCGAGCAGTACTTC. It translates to CASSNRPTGVGEQYF.

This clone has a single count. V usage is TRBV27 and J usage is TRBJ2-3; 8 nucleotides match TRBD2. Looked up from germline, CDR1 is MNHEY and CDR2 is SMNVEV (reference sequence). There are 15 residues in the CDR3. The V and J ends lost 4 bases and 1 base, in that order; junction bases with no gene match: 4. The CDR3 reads CASSSSGGRTDTQYF. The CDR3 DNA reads TGTGCCAGCAGTTCCAGCGGGGGCCGCACAGATACGCAGTATTTT.

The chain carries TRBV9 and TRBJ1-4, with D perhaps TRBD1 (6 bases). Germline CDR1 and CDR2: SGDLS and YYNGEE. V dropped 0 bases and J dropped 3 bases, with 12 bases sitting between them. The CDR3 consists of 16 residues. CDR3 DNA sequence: TGTGCCAGCAGCGTAGGTGGGGGCGCAGCTAATGAAAAACTGTTTTTT. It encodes CASSVGGGAANEKLFF.

The CDR3 DNA follows: TGTGCCAGCAGTTACGGGACAGGGGTCAATGCCGGGGAGCTGTTTTTT. Translation: CASSYGTGVNAGELFF. V gene TRBV6-5 combines with J gene TRBJ2-2, with 10 positions matching TRBD1. Trimming removed 2 bases from V and 6 bases from J; junction bases left unmatched: 6. The germline gives CDR1 MNHEY, CDR2 SVGAGI. There are 16 residues in the CDR3.

CDR3 in DNA: TGTGCCACCAGCACTGAAGGGCAGGGCTACGAGCAGTACTTC. This codes for CATSTEGQGYEQYF. This sequence joins TRBV15 and TRBJ2-7; TRBD1 is a possible D gene (5 bases). Germline-derived CDR1 and CDR2 are LNHNV and YYDKDF (reference sequence). Trimming took off 4 bases at V and 3 bases at J, with 13 bases between the two ends. This CDR3 has 14 residues.

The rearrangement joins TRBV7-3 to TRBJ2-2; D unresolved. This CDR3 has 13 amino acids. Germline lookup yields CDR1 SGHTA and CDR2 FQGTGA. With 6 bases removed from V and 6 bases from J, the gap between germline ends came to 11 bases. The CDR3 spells CASRQNVAGELFF. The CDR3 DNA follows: TGTGCCAGCAGACAAAACGTCGCCGGGGAGCTGTTTTTT.

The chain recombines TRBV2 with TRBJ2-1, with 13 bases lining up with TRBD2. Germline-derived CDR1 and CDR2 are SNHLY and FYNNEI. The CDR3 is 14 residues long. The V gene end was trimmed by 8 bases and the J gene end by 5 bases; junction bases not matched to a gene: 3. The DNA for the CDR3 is TGTGCCAGCTGGACTAGCGGGAGCGACAATGAGCAGTTCTTC. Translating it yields CASWTSGSDNEQFF.

The CDR3 DNA reads as TGTGCCAGCAGCGTAGAGCTAAACACAGATACGCAGTATTTT. Translation gives CASSVELNTDTQYF. The rearrangement joins TRBV9 to TRBJ2-3; D gene unclear. The CDR3 has 14 residues. Trimming left V 0 bases short and J 2 bases short, with 7 bases between. Per germline, CDR1 SGDLS and CDR2 YYNGEE.

The CDR3 reads CASSLGQGNYGYTF. In DNA, the CDR3 is TGTGCCAGCAGCTTAGGGCAGGGGAACTATGGCTACACCTTC. The V and J genes are TRBV7-8 and TRBJ1-2, with a weak D call TRBD1 (6 bases). The CDR3 runs 14 residues. In germline, CDR1 is SGHVS, CDR2 FQNEAQ. V lost 1 base, J lost 2 bases, and 8 bases lay in between.

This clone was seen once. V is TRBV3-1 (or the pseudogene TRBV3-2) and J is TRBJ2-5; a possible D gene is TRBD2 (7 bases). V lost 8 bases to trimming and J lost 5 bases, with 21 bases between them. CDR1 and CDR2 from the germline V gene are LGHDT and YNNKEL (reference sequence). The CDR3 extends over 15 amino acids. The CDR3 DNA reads TGTGCCAGCGACATGGGGGGGGCGTTGGGTGAGACCCAGTACTTC. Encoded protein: CASDMGGALGETQYF.

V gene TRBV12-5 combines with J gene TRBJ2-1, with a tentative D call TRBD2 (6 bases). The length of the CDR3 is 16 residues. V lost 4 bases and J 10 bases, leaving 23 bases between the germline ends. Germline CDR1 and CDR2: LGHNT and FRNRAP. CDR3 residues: CASGSSPPDYRSEQFF. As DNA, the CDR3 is TGTGCTAGTGGTTCCTCTCCGCCGGACTACCGAAGCGAGCAGTTCTTC.

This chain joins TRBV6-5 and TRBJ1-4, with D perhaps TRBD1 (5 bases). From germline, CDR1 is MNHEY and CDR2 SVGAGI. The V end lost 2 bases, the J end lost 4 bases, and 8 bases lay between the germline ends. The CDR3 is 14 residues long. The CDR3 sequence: CASSYVQGNEKLFF. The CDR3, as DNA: TGTGCCAGCAGTTACGTCCAGGGTAATGAAAAACTGTTTTTT.

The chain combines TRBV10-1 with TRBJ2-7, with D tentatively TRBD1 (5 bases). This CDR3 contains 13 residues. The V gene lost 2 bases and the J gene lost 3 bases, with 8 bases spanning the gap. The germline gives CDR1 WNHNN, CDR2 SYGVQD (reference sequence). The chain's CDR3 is CASSETGDYEQYF. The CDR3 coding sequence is TGCGCCAGCAGTGAGACAGGAGACTACGAGCAGTACTTC.

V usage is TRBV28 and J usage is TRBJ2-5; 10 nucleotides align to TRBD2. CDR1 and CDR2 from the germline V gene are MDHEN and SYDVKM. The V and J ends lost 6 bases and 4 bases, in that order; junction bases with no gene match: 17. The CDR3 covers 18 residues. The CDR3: CASRPVGVLAGVGETQYF. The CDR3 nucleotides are TGTGCCAGCAGGCCGGTGGGGGTCCTAGCGGGAGTAGGAGAGACCCAGTACTTC.

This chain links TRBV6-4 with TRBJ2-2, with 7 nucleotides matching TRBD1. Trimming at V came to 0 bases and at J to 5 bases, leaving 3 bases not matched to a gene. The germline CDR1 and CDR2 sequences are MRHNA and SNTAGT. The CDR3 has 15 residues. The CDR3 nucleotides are TGTGCCAGCAGTGACTCGGACAGGAGAACCGGGGAGCTGTTTTTT. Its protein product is CASSDSDRRTGELFF.

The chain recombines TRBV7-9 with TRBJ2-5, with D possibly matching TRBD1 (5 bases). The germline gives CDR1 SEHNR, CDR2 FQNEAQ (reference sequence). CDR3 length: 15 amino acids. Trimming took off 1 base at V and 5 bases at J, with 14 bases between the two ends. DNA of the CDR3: TGTGCCAGCAGCTTAGTACCCTCAGGGCAGGAGACCCAGTACTTC. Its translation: CASSLVPSGQETQYF.

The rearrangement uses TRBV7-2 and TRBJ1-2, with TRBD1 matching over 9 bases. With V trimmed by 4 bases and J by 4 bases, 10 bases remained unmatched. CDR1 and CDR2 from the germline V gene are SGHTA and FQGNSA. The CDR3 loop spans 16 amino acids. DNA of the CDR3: TGTGCCAGCAGCTCCCAAATCGGGACAGGGCCCTATGGCTACACCTTC. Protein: CASSSQIGTGPYGYTF.

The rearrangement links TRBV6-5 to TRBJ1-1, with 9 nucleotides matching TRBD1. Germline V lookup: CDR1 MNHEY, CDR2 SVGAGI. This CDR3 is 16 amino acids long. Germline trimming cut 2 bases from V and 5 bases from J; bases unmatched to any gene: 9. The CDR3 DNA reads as TGTGCCAGCAGTTACCTACCGACAGGGGGGAAAACTGAAGCTTTCTTT. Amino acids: CASSYLPTGGKTEAFF.